This T cell receptor beta chain stems from a study of T cell responses to AZD1222 COVID-19 vaccine. Study findings and constraints: A rise in Spike-specific TCR breadth and depth followed two AZD1222 doses.

Trimming shortened V by 3 bases and J by 3 bases, and 9 bases separated the two germline ends. CDR3 length: 14 amino acids. Germline-derived CDR1 and CDR2 are LNHNV and YYDKDF (reference sequence). With regard to this clone: Its antigen remains unidentified.

TCRdb's copy holds only in-frame clones and misses some; the assay was immunoSEQ multiplex PCR. The sample contains some 170,000 clones, around nine tenths of which appear only once. This chain links TRBV15 with TRBJ1-3; a weak D match, TRBD1 (5 bases). Sequences were derived from peripheral blood, sampled on day 0 of AZD1222 vaccination. The TCR originated in an adult in good health. CDR3: CATSRPRVGNTIYF. The CDR3 region has the DNA TGTGCCACCAGCAGGCCCAGGGTTGGAAACACCATATATTTT.